Presented here are 28 T cell receptor beta chains from one specimen sequenced in a study of T cells in localized non-small cell lung cancer. TCRdb's table, derived via immunoSEQ multiplex PCR, lists solely in-frame clones and lacks some. Of about 74,000 clones listed, approximately 88% are singletons. Sequenced here: peripheral blood, sampled before any cancer treatment. The receptors shown here come from a female donor aged 60 or older with stage I lung adenocarcinoma.

The chain uses TRBV7-9 and TRBJ2-5; D might be TRBD2 (7 bases). Looked up from germline, CDR1 is SEHNR and CDR2 is FQNEAQ (reference sequence). This CDR3 spans 16 amino acids. Trimming pared 1 base from V and 3 bases from J, leaving 15 bases between. In nucleotides, the CDR3 is TGTGCCAGCAGCTTAGGTGGAGGGGGGGCCGAAGAGACCCAGTACTTC. It yields the protein CASSLGGGGAEETQYF.

The chain recombines TRBV19 with TRBJ1-6, with 7 bases fitting TRBD1. Trimming took 8 bases from V and 0 from J; bases not matched to a gene: 10. CDR3 size: 17 residues. Germline CDR1 LNHDA, CDR2 SQIVND (reference sequence). The CDR3 bases are TGTGCCAGTTCAACCTCGGGACAGAGCTCCTATAATTCACCCCTCCACTTT. Amino acid sequence: CASSTSGQSSYNSPLHF.

The chain carries TRBV18 and TRBJ1-2, with TRBD1 matching 12 bases. The junction had 3 bases not matched to a gene; V was cut back by 1 base and J by 6 bases. The CDR3 extends over 15 amino acids. The germline V gene encodes CDR1 KGHSH and CDR2 LQKENI. The CDR3 is CASSPLGQGANGYTF. In DNA form, the CDR3 reads TGTGCCAGCTCACCACTGGGACAGGGGGCGAATGGCTACACCTTC. Full variable domain (missing parts from reference TRBV18 and TRBJ1-2): NAGVMQNPRHLVRRRGQEARLRCSPMKGHSHVYWYRQLPEEGLKFMVYLQKENIIDESGMPKERFSAEFPKEGPSILRIQQVVRGDSAAYFCASSPLGQGANGYTFGSGTRLTVV.

The CDR3 nucleotides read TGTGCCAGCAGCCTTGCGGGGGCCATCACAGATACGCAGTATTTT. Its protein is CASSLAGAITDTQYF. The rearrangement joins TRBV27 to TRBJ2-3, with D possibly matching TRBD2 (7 bases). CDR3 length: 15 residues. The germline gives CDR1 MNHEY, CDR2 SMNVEV (reference sequence). V was trimmed by 6 bases and J by 2 bases, leaving 15 bases between them.

The chain couples TRBV5-1 to TRBJ1-1; no reliable D call. Deletions cut 4 bases from V and 0 bases from J, with 13 bases between. Germline CDR1 and CDR2: SGHRS and YFSETQ. The length of the CDR3 is 15 residues. The CDR3 loop is CASSPAGSMNTEAFF. The DNA for the CDR3 is TGCGCCAGCAGCCCGGCCGGGTCAATGAACACTGAAGCTTTCTTT. The full variable domain, with the rest looked up from reference TRBV5-1 and TRBJ1-1, is KAGVTQTPRYLIKTRGQQVTLSCSPISGHRSVSWYQQTPGQGLQFLFEYFSETQRNKGNFPGRFSGRQFSNSRSEMNVSTLELGDSALYLCASSPAGSMNTEAFFGQGTRLTVV.

The chain couples TRBV11-3 to TRBJ1-1; 10 nucleotides agree with TRBD1. The V and J ends lost 4 bases and 2 bases, in that order; junction bases with no gene match: 4. CDR3 length equals 15 residues. Germline assignment: CDR1 SGHNT and CDR2 YENEEA. CDR3 residues: CASSYKTGGNTEAFF. The CDR3 DNA reads as TGTGCCAGCAGCTATAAGACAGGGGGCAACACTGAAGCTTTCTTT.

This clone showed up just once. This chain joins TRBV7-9 and TRBJ2-2, with D tentatively TRBD2 (6 bases). V was pared by 2 bases and J by 9 bases, with 19 bases between. This CDR3 is 16 amino acids long. Germline V CDR1 and CDR2: SEHNR, FQNEAQ (reference sequence). The CDR3 nucleotides read TGTGCCAGCAGCTTACGACACCGGGACTCCCTGTGGGAGCTGTTTTTT. It translates to CASSLRHRDSLWELFF.

This clone has a single count. The chain couples TRBV7-3 to TRBJ2-5, with 12 nucleotides matching TRBD2. The J segment lost 5 bases and the V segment lost 4 bases, leaving 5 bases of the junction unmatched. The CDR3 extends over 15 amino acids. Germline V gene sequence: CDR1 SGHTA, CDR2 FQGTGA. The CDR3 reads CASSSSGGAIETQYF. DNA for the CDR3: TGTGCCAGCAGCTCTAGCGGGGGGGCAATCGAGACCCAGTACTTC.

The chain carries TRBV28 and TRBJ1-2; D remains unclear. The CDR3 loop spans 14 amino acids. The germline gives CDR1 MDHEN, CDR2 SYDVKM. Trimming stripped 2 bases from V and 2 bases from J, with 9 bases between. CDR3 sequence (DNA): TGTGCCAGCAGTTTAATGGCGGTAAACTATGGCTACACCTTC. It specifies CASSLMAVNYGYTF.

This clone has a single count. The V call is TRBV28, the J call TRBJ2-7; D is perhaps TRBD1 (7 bases). This CDR3 contains 15 residues. CDR1 is MDHEN and CDR2 is SYDVKM in the germline V gene. V was pared by 7 bases and J by 2 bases, with 18 bases between. The DNA for the CDR3 is TGTGCCAGCACCCGACAGGGACTCCCACCCTACGAGCAGTACTTC. Protein sequence: CASTRQGLPPYEQYF. Full variable domain (rest looked up from reference TRBV28 and TRBJ2-7): DVKVTQSSRYLVKRTGEKVFLECVQDMDHENMFWYRQDPGLGLRLIYFSYDVKMKEKGDIPEGYSVSREKKERFSLILESASTNQTSMYLCASTRQGLPPYEQYFGPGTRLTVT.

The chain is built from TRBV5-1 and TRBJ2-3, with 8 bases lining up with TRBD2. V was clipped by 6 bases and J by 0 bases; unmatched bases: 15. The CDR3 is made up of 18 amino acids. The germline V gene has CDR1 SGHRS and CDR2 YFSETQ. The CDR3, as DNA: TGCGCCAGCAACTCCCGTACTAGCGGAGAAACTAGCACAGATACGCAGTATTTT. Protein sequence: CASNSRTSGETSTDTQYF. Combining the CDR3 with reference TRBV5-1 and TRBJ2-3 gives the whole variable domain KAGVTQTPRYLIKTRGQQVTLSCSPISGHRSVSWYQQTPGQGLQFLFEYFSETQRNKGNFPGRFSGRQFSNSRSEMNVSTLELGDSALYLCASNSRTSGETSTDTQYFGPGTRLTVL.

V gene TRBV18 combines with J gene TRBJ1-2; D not resolved. With 5 bases removed from V and 6 bases from J, the gap between germline ends came to 10 bases. The CDR3 length is 12 residues. Germline V lookup: CDR1 KGHSH, CDR2 LQKENI. DNA for the CDR3: TGTGCCAGCTCAACTAGCGGAGATGGCTACACCTTC. Its protein is CASSTSGDGYTF.

The chain recombines TRBV19 with TRBJ1-5; maybe TRBD1 (6 bases). Germline CDR1 LNHDA, CDR2 SQIVND (reference sequence). The CDR3 contains 13 residues. V was trimmed by 9 bases and J by 3 bases, leaving 12 bases between them. The CDR3 sequence: CASQQGNNQPQHF. CDR3 nucleotide sequence: TGTGCCAGCCAACAGGGTAACAATCAGCCCCAGCATTTT.

This chain links TRBV7-9 with TRBJ2-3; D gene ambiguous. The V end lost 5 bases, the J end lost 2 bases, and 8 bases lay between the germline ends. Per germline, CDR1 SEHNR and CDR2 FQNEAQ (reference sequence). This CDR3 comprises 13 residues. This CDR3 reads CASSLSATDTQYF. CDR3 nucleotide sequence: TGTGCCAGCAGCCTCAGTGCCACAGATACGCAGTATTTT.

This rearrangement joins TRBV29-1 to TRBJ2-3; TRBD2 might be the D (5 bases). This CDR3 is built from 15 residues. V gave up 6 bases and J gave up 0 bases, with 16 bases separating them. Per the germline V gene, CDR1 is SQVTM and CDR2 is ANQGSEA. For the CDR3, the DNA is TGCAGCGTAGTCCCTGGGAGTGGCAGCACAGATACGCAGTATTTT. It specifies CSVVPGSGSTDTQYF.

This sequence joins TRBV5-4 and TRBJ1-3; no firm D call. The germline V and J ends were trimmed by 4 bases and 2 bases, with 7 bases remaining between them. The CDR3 is 13 residues long. From germline, CDR1 is SGHNT and CDR2 YYREEE (reference sequence). Here the CDR3 DNA reads TGTGCCAGCAGCCTTGCCGCTGGAAACACCATATATTTT. Encoded protein: CASSLAAGNTIYF.

The J gene is TRBJ2-7, the V gene TRBV6-1; 7 positions match TRBD1. Germline CDR1 is MNHNS and CDR2 is SASEGT. The CDR3 totals 14 residues. Unmatched junction bases numbered 8, after V lost 6 bases and J lost 3 bases. The CDR3 loop is CASRREGGSYEQYF. DNA for the CDR3: TGTGCCAGCAGAAGGGAAGGGGGCAGCTACGAGCAGTACTTC.

In DNA form, the CDR3 reads TGTGCCAGCAGCTTAGTAGGAGGGGGCGGGCACACTGAAGCTTTCTTT. Residues: CASSLVGGGGHTEAFF. This chain joins TRBV11-2 and TRBJ1-1; 7 bases are shared with TRBD1. Germline V gene data show CDR1 as SGHAT and CDR2 as FQNNGV. The length of the CDR3 is 16 residues. Trimming at V came to 1 base and at J to 3 bases, leaving 8 bases not matched to a gene.

The chain combines TRBV4-3 with TRBJ1-4; D remains unclear. Trimming removed 0 bases from V and 0 bases from J, with 11 bases in between. Germline V gives CDR1 LGHNA, CDR2 YSLEER. This CDR3 is built from 17 residues. CDR3 sequence (DNA): TGCGCCAGCAGCCAAGATACAGCCCGTGCAACTAATGAAAAACTGTTTTTT. Its protein is CASSQDTARATNEKLFF.

The rearrangement links TRBV6-6 to TRBJ2-7; possible D gene TRBD1, 6 bases. The length of the CDR3 is 14 residues. V shed 5 bases and J shed 1 base, with 12 bases lying between them. Germline CDR1 MNHNY, CDR2 SVGAGI (reference sequence). The CDR3 nucleotides are TGTGCCAGCAGTCCTCGGACAGAGTCCTACGAGCAGTACTTC. Its protein product is CASSPRTESYEQYF.

On this clone: One end of the junction varies from germline; a read error may be responsible. V and J are TRBV27 and TRBJ2-3, with 8 bases identical to TRBD2. This CDR3 contains 16 residues. CDR1 and CDR2 (germline): MNHEY, SMNVEV (reference sequence). The CDR3 DNA is TGTGCCAGCAGTTGGGGAGCGGGGGCCAACACAGCTACGCAGTATTTT. Protein product: CASSWGAGANTATQYF.

This chain links TRBV5-1 with TRBJ1-4, with 8 bases that match TRBD1. Trimming removed 5 bases from V and 6 bases from J; junction bases left unmatched: 9. The CDR3 sequence is 15 residues long. The germline gives CDR1 SGHRS, CDR2 YFSETQ. The CDR3 here is CASRPGQVIDEKLFF. The DNA for the CDR3 is TGCGCCAGCAGACCGGGACAGGTCATAGATGAAAAACTGTTTTTT.

The chain links TRBV6-1 to TRBJ2-2, with 7 bases aligning to TRBD1. CDR1 and CDR2 (germline): MNHNS, SASEGT. The junction had 7 bases not matched to a gene; V was cut back by 6 bases and J by 6 bases. The CDR3 sequence is 14 residues long. CDR3 nucleotide sequence: TGTGCCAGCAGCCCCGGACAGGTCGCCGGGGAGCTGTTTTTT. Translated: CASSPGQVAGELFF.

The V gene is TRBV5-1, the J gene TRBJ1-4; 7 bases agree with TRBD1. The J segment lost 3 bases and the V segment lost 3 bases, leaving 5 bases of the junction unmatched. The CDR3 sequence is 15 residues long. The germline V gene has CDR1 SGHRS and CDR2 YFSETQ. The CDR3 DNA reads TGCGCCAGCAGCTCTTCAACAGGGGCTAATGAAAAACTGTTTTTT. Its protein is CASSSSTGANEKLFF. The entire variable domain, with the rest obtained from reference TRBV5-1 and TRBJ1-4, is as follows: KAGVTQTPRYLIKTRGQQVTLSCSPISGHRSVSWYQQTPGQGLQFLFEYFSETQRNKGNFPGRFSGRQFSNSRSEMNVSTLELGDSALYLCASSSSTGANEKLFFGSGTQLSVL.

This clone was picked up a small number of times. The chain links TRBV29-1 to TRBJ2-2, with D perhaps TRBD2 (7 bases). Germline lookup yields CDR1 SQVTM and CDR2 ANQGSEA. CDR3 length equals 13 residues. Trimming pared 7 bases from V and 4 bases from J, leaving 13 bases between. CDR3 DNA sequence: TGCAGCGCCGTGAGGGGGGGCACCGGGGAGCTGTTTTTT. It codes for CSAVRGGTGELFF.

The J gene is TRBJ1-6, the V gene TRBV5-1; no firm D call. This CDR3 contains 14 residues. Germline CDR1 SGHRS, CDR2 YFSETQ. The ends were cut back, 0 bases at V and 6 bases at J, with 7 bases in the middle. The CDR3 region has the DNA TGCGCCAGCAGCTTGGGGGAGTTTAATTCACCCCTCCACTTT. Translation: CASSLGEFNSPLHF.

This clone has just a few counts. The rearrangement links TRBV5-1 to TRBJ1-4, with D hard to call. Germline V gene sequence: CDR1 SGHRS, CDR2 YFSETQ. CDR3 length: 14 amino acids. Deletions cut 3 bases from V and 8 bases from J, with 14 bases between. The CDR3, as DNA: TGCGCCAGCAGCTGGGCGGATCGGTCGGAAAAACTGTTTTTT. Its protein product is CASSWADRSEKLFF.

J is TRBJ2-7 and V is TRBV18, with D possibly called TRBD1 or TRBD2 (5 bases each). Between the trimmed V and J ends, which lost 3 bases and 2 bases, there was a span of 14 bases. The CDR3 is 15 residues long. Germline CDR1 reads KGHSH; CDR2 reads LQKENI. The CDR3 here is CASSPGEVGTYEQYF. CDR3 DNA: TGTGCCAGCTCACCGGGGGAAGTGGGAACCTACGAGCAGTACTTC.